These 24 T cell receptor beta chains were all obtained from the same sample, sequenced in a study of blood T cell repertoires in COVID-19. Data came from immunoSEQ multiplex PCR; TCRdb stores just in-frame clones and leaves some out. The sample records fewer than 300,000 clones, about four fifths being singletons. The sample comprised PBMCs or T cells enriched from blood (not recorded which). These TCRs come from a man aged 35 to 55 who had been exposed to COVID-19.

This chain uses TRBV13 with TRBJ2-5, with TRBD2 matching over 10 bases. This CDR3 is 19 amino acids long. The germline V gene has CDR1 PRHDT and CDR2 FYEKMQ (reference sequence). V lost 5 bases to trimming and J lost 4 bases; unmatched junction nucleotides: 19. The CDR3 here is CASSNPLAGEVGRAETQYF. The CDR3 region has the DNA TGTGCCAGCAGCAATCCCCTAGCGGGAGAGGTGGGCCGCGCAGAGACCCAGTACTTC. Full variable domain (remainder filled in from reference TRBV13 and TRBJ2-5): AAGVIQSPRHLIKEKRETATLKCYPIPRHDTVYWYQQGPGQDPQFLISFYEKMQSDKGSIPDRFSAQQFSDYHSELNMSSLELGDSALYFCASSNPLAGEVGRAETQYFGPGTRLLVL.

The gene calls are TRBV18 and TRBJ2-1; TRBD2 agrees at 11 bases. Losses at the gene ends were 2 bases for V and 6 bases for J; bases not matched to a gene: 3. Germline CDR1 and CDR2: KGHSH and LQKENI. The CDR3 runs to 15 residues. The CDR3 coding sequence is TGTGCCAGCTCACCAGGTAGCGGGAGGGTCAATGAGCAGTTCTTC. Its translation: CASSPGSGRVNEQFF.

J is TRBJ1-6 and V is TRBV5-1; TRBD1 agrees at 8 bases. Germline values: CDR1 SGHRS, CDR2 YFSETQ. This CDR3 has 15 amino acids. V gave up 2 bases and J gave up 7 bases; unmatched junction bases: 5. The CDR3 sequence: CASSFSGQGNSPLHF. The CDR3 DNA reads TGCGCCAGCAGCTTCTCTGGACAGGGAAATTCACCCCTCCACTTT. The variable domain in full, with the rest retrieved from reference TRBV5-1 and TRBJ1-6, is KAGVTQTPRYLIKTRGQQVTLSCSPISGHRSVSWYQQTPGQGLQFLFEYFSETQRNKGNFPGRFSGRQFSNSRSEMNVSTLELGDSALYLCASSFSGQGNSPLHFGNGTRLTVT.

The gene calls are TRBV20-1 and TRBJ1-5, with a tentative D call TRBD1 (6 bases). The V end was cut by 3 bases, the J end by 5 bases, with 17 bases between. CDR1 and CDR2 (germline): DFQATT, SNEGSKA (reference sequence). CDR3 size: 15 residues. The CDR3 region has the DNA TGCAGTGCTAGTGCGAGTGGCAGGGGCGATCAGCCCCAGCATTTT. This sequence encodes CSASASGRGDQPQHF.

This clone appeared a few times. The CDR3 DNA is TGTGCCAGCGGGCTCGGGACAGGGTCTTACGAGCAGTACTTC. This codes for CASGLGTGSYEQYF. This chain connects TRBV2 to TRBJ2-7; 9 bases line up with TRBD1. The V gene's germline CDR1 is SNHLY and CDR2 FYNNEI. There are 14 residues in the CDR3. The ends lost 8 bases at V and 4 bases at J; junction bases unmatched: 9.

CDR3 sequence (DNA): TGCGCCAGCAGCGGGACTAGCGGGACTTACACAGATACGCAGTATTTT. Translating gives CASSGTSGTYTDTQYF. J is TRBJ2-3 and V is TRBV5-1; 13 bases agree with TRBD2. Trimming removed 4 bases from V and 2 bases from J; junction bases left unmatched: 4. This CDR3 region has 16 residues. Germline V CDR1 and CDR2: SGHRS, YFSETQ.

V usage is TRBV2 and J usage is TRBJ2-2, with 10 nucleotides matching TRBD2. V lost 6 bases and J lost 2; bases outside the gene matches: 3. The CDR3 has 15 amino acids. Germline CDR1 SNHLY, CDR2 FYNNEI. Here the CDR3 DNA reads TGTGCCAGCAGAATAGCGGGGGGAAACACCGGGGAGCTGTTTTTT. Protein sequence: CASRIAGGNTGELFF.

The gene calls are TRBV2 and TRBJ1-5; weak D call: TRBD1 (5 bases). CDR1 and CDR2 from the germline V gene are SNHLY and FYNNEI. The V gene lost 7 bases and the J gene lost 4 bases, with 11 bases spanning the gap. The CDR3 loop spans 13 amino acids. The CDR3 is CASTNRRNQPQHF. The DNA of the CDR3 is TGTGCCAGCACCAACAGGAGAAATCAGCCCCAGCATTTT. Drawing the rest from reference TRBV2 and TRBJ1-5, the complete variable domain is EPEVTQTPSHQVTQMGQEVILRCVPISNHLYFYWYRQILGQKVEFLVSFYNNEISEKSEIFDDQFSVERPDGSNFTLKIRSTKLEDSAMYFCASTNRRNQPQHFGDGTRLSIL.

As to this clone: Other DNA sequences from this sample encode an identical CDR3 as well. The chain carries TRBV19 and TRBJ2-2; possibly TRBD1 for D (5 bases). Trimming removed 4 bases at V and 7 bases at J, with 7 bases between. Per germline, CDR1 LNHDA and CDR2 SQIVND (reference sequence). The CDR3 loop spans 12 amino acids. The CDR3 loop reads CASSTRGGELFF. DNA of the CDR3: TGTGCCAGTAGTACTAGGGGCGGGGAGCTGTTTTTT.

The V and J genes are TRBV27 and TRBJ1-6; D might be TRBD1 (6 bases). Trimming took 4 bases from V and 12 from J, leaving 22 bases between them. The length of the CDR3 is 16 residues. CDR1 and CDR2 (germline): MNHEY, SMNVEV (reference sequence). CDR3 bases: TGTGCCAGCAGTTCCCCCTCCCGACAGGTGTCTGGACCCCTCCACTTT. It translates to CASSSPSRQVSGPLHF.

This chain uses TRBV19 with TRBJ2-7; 7 bases match TRBD1. The V gene's germline CDR1 is LNHDA and CDR2 SQIVND (reference sequence). The CDR3 spans 18 residues. Unmatched junction bases numbered 20, after V lost 4 bases and J lost 5 bases. The CDR3 region is CASSSYDSGTEMANEQYF. DNA for the CDR3: TGTGCCAGTAGTAGTTATGACTCCGGGACAGAAATGGCCAACGAGCAGTACTTC.

V is TRBV29-1 and J is TRBJ2-1; possibly TRBD1 for D (6 bases). The CDR3 loop spans 15 amino acids. V lost 4 bases and J lost 6, with 19 bases in between. Germline CDR1 SQVTM, CDR2 ANQGSEA. The CDR3 reads CSVVGPSRGINEQFF. CDR3 in DNA: TGCAGCGTTGTCGGACCGAGCAGGGGTATCAATGAGCAGTTCTTC.

The rearrangement joins TRBV5-6 to TRBJ2-1, with 7 bases matching TRBD1. This CDR3 contains 15 residues. Germline CDR1 is SGHDT and CDR2 is YYEEEE. V gave up 5 bases and J gave up 4 bases; unmatched junction bases: 9. In nucleotides, the CDR3 is TGTGCCAGCAGGTCCTCAGGGGGACCATACAATGAGCAGTTCTTC. It encodes CASRSSGGPYNEQFF. The variable domain in full, with the rest retrieved from reference TRBV5-6 and TRBJ2-1, is DAGVTQSPTHLIKTRGQQVTLRCSPKSGHDTVSWYQQALGQGPQFIFQYYEEEERQRGNFPDRFSGHQFPNYSSELNVNALLLGDSALYLCASRSSGGPYNEQFFGPGTRLTVL.

This clone was counted ten times or more. The V gene is TRBV6-5, the J gene TRBJ2-3; D might be TRBD1 (5 bases). In germline, CDR1 is MNHEY, CDR2 SVGAGI. This CDR3 has 13 residues. V shed 6 bases and J shed 2 bases, with 9 bases lying between them. The CDR3 nucleotides are TGTGCCAGCAGGACAGACCCCACAGATACGCAGTATTTT. Translated, it gives CASRTDPTDTQYF.

This chain connects TRBV6-1 to TRBJ1-5; 9 nucleotides agree with TRBD1. The V and J ends lost 4 bases and 2 bases, in that order; junction bases with no gene match: 6. This CDR3 has 16 amino acids. Germline V gene data show CDR1 as MNHNS and CDR2 as SASEGT. The CDR3 sequence: CASSVTWTGGNQPQHF. Here the CDR3 DNA reads TGTGCCAGCAGTGTAACGTGGACAGGGGGCAATCAGCCCCAGCATTTT.

This clone was detected only a few times. The sample contains more than one DNA sequence encoding this CDR3. This rearrangement joins TRBV19 to TRBJ2-6, with 7 bases identical to TRBD1. This CDR3 contains 14 residues. The V gene's germline CDR1 is LNHDA and CDR2 SQIVND (reference sequence). J was trimmed by 4 bases and V by 9 bases; bases with no gene match: 6. CDR3 coding DNA: TGTGCCAGCTCAACAGGGGCCGGGGCCAACGTCCTGACTTTC. Translation gives CASSTGAGANVLTF.

This clone was observed a single time. V usage is TRBV3-1 (or the pseudogene TRBV3-2) and J usage is TRBJ2-7; D uncertain. CDR3 length: 14 amino acids. V was pared by 0 bases and J by 2 bases, with 8 bases between. Per germline, CDR1 LGHDT and CDR2 YNNKEL (reference sequence). For the CDR3, the DNA is TGTGCCAGCAGCCAAGATTCCTCAGCCTACGAGCAGTACTTC. Translating it yields CASSQDSSAYEQYF.

This clone was seen many times. The rearrangement uses TRBV7-9 and TRBJ2-5; D ambiguous. CDR1 SEHNR and CDR2 FQNEAQ come from the germline V gene (reference sequence). This CDR3 comprises 13 residues. Trimming left V 4 bases short and J 6 bases short, with 12 bases between. CDR3 nucleotides: TGTGCCAGCAGCTCCGACACAGAGAAGACCCAGTACTTC. Protein sequence: CASSSDTEKTQYF.

This clone turned up a few times. The V call is TRBV30, the J call TRBJ2-7; D not certain. The CDR3 length is 11 residues. Germline V gene sequence: CDR1 GTSNPN, CDR2 SVGIG (reference sequence). The V and J ends lost 0 bases and 3 bases respectively, with 3 bases between them. The CDR3 DNA reads as TGTGCCTGGAGTGTTCGCTACGAGCAGTACTTC. It is translated as CAWSVRYEQYF.

As to this clone: An end of the junction does not agree with germline; a read error may underlie this. The chain couples TRBV4-1 to TRBJ2-7, with 11 bases fitting TRBD2. CDR3 size: 13 residues. Germline loops: CDR1 MGHRA, CDR2 YSYEKL. Here the CDR3 DNA reads TGCGCCAGCAGCCAGCCGGGACTAGCGGAGGCCACCTTC. Translated: CASSQPGLAEATF.

The chain combines TRBV30 with TRBJ1-5; 10 nucleotides align to TRBD1. Per germline, CDR1 GTSNPN and CDR2 SVGIG (reference sequence). The CDR3 totals 15 residues. V gave up 4 bases and J gave up 9 bases; unmatched junction bases: 12. The CDR3 here is CAWMFKGGQGLPQHF. In DNA, the CDR3 is TGTGCCTGGATGTTCAAAGGGGGACAGGGGCTGCCCCAGCATTTT.

The rearrangement uses TRBV5-4 and TRBJ1-1; D might be TRBD1 (6 bases). CDR1 is SGHNT, CDR2 YYREEE, per germline (reference sequence). The CDR3 totals 14 residues. V dropped 5 bases and J dropped 4 bases, with 15 bases sitting between them. The CDR3 sequence: CASRKGVGATEAFF. DNA for the CDR3: TGTGCCAGCAGAAAAGGAGTGGGGGCCACTGAAGCTTTCTTT.

The count of this clone is one. This chain links TRBV7-2 with TRBJ1-2; TRBD1 matches 8 bases. J gave up 2 bases and V 1 base, and 12 bases lay outside the gene matches. The CDR3 covers 18 residues. CDR1 SGHTA and CDR2 FQGNSA come from the germline V gene. As DNA, the CDR3 is TGTGCCAGCAGCTTAGTAACGGGCAGGGGGCAGGGAAACTATGGCTACACCTTC. Translation gives CASSLVTGRGQGNYGYTF.

This CDR3 reads CASRLAGSVPGELFF. The CDR3 nucleotides read TGTGCCAGCAGACTAGCGGGCAGCGTGCCCGGGGAGCTGTTTTTT. The chain employs TRBV27 and TRBJ2-2; 9 nucleotides agree with TRBD2. Trimming at V came to 6 bases and at J to 6 bases, leaving 8 bases not matched to a gene. The V gene's germline CDR1 is MNHEY and CDR2 SMNVEV (reference sequence). This CDR3 contains 15 residues.